These 12 T cell receptor beta chains originate from one sample sequenced in a study of lymphopenia after photon versus proton radiotherapy. Sequenced by immunoSEQ multiplex PCR; TCRdb stores in-frame clones only, minus some. The repertoire consists of 50,000 to 60,000 clones, with 92% occurring once and the leading ten covering roughly 18%. The sequencing here drew on peripheral blood, taken from a patient treated with photon-based radiotherapy. These TCRs come from a woman aged 40 to 49 with cholangiocarcinoma.

The chain links TRBV30 to TRBJ2-1; a possible D gene is TRBD2 (6 bases). V was cut by 5 bases and J by 3 bases, with 17 bases left in between. The CDR3 has 15 residues. Germline V lookup: CDR1 GTSNPN, CDR2 SVGIG (reference sequence). CDR3 protein: CAWGDSGEYYNEQFF. Here the CDR3 DNA reads TGTGCCTGGGGGGACTCCGGGGAATACTACAATGAGCAGTTCTTC.

The chain recombines TRBV7-3 with TRBJ1-6; D is ambiguous. In germline, CDR1 is SGHTA, CDR2 FQGTGA. The V end lost 0 bases, the J end lost 8 bases, and 11 bases lay between the germline ends. The CDR3 has 15 amino acids. Written as DNA, the CDR3 is TGTGCCAGCAGCTTAACCGGCCGACAAGATTCACCCCTCCACTTT. Protein sequence: CASSLTGRQDSPLHF.

The chain joins TRBV10-2 to TRBJ2-1; 7 bases are a match to TRBD1. The CDR3 sequence is 13 residues long. J was trimmed by 9 bases and V by 8 bases; bases with no gene match: 10. CDR1 and CDR2 (germline): WSHSY, SAAADI. CDR3 bases: TGCGCCAGCGGGAGAGACAGGGACGGTGAGCAGTTCTTC. Translation: CASGRDRDGEQFF.

The V gene is TRBV7-2, the J gene TRBJ1-6, with D uncertain. This CDR3 has 15 residues. Germline V lookup: CDR1 SGHTA, CDR2 FQGNSA. With 5 bases removed from V and 0 bases from J, the gap between germline ends came to 8 bases. The CDR3 DNA sequence: TGTGCCAGCAGCCCCAGTGACTCCTATAATTCACCCCTCCACTTT. This translates into CASSPSDSYNSPLHF. The variable domain in full, with the rest retrieved from reference TRBV7-2 and TRBJ1-6, is GAGVSQSPSNKVTEKGKDVELRCDPISGHTALYWYRQSLGQGLEFLIYFQGNSAPDKSGLPSDRFSAERTGGSVSTLTIQRTQQEDSAVYLCASSPSDSYNSPLHFGNGTRLTVT.

The CDR3 DNA is TGTGCCAGCAGTCCCATGCCCCCTACGGGAAGTGGGCAGCCCCAGCATTTT. It encodes CASSPMPPTGSGQPQHF. The gene calls are TRBV28 and TRBJ1-5; D call uncertain. The germline V gene has CDR1 MDHEN and CDR2 SYDVKM. The CDR3 totals 17 residues. Trimming removed 5 bases from V and 7 bases from J, with 24 bases in between.

This chain uses TRBV21-1 with TRBJ2-7. TRBV21-1 is a pseudogene segment. This CDR3 is built from 15 residues. The CDR3 bases are TGTGCCAGCAGCAAAGAAGCTAGGCTGGGCGACGAGCAGTACTTC. Protein: CASSKEARLGDEQYF.

The chain uses TRBV18 and TRBJ1-1; D ambiguous. The CDR3 sequence is 13 residues long. V shed 1 base and J shed 1 base, with 4 bases lying between them. In germline, CDR1 is KGHSH, CDR2 LQKENI. CDR3 sequence (DNA): TGTGCCAGCTCACCACAGTCGAACACTGAAGCTTTCTTT. Translated: CASSPQSNTEAFF.

This clone was seen just once. V gene TRBV2 combines with J gene TRBJ1-2; 10 bases align to TRBD1. The germline gives CDR1 SNHLY, CDR2 FYNNEI. V trimming: 3 bases; J trimming: 10 bases; junction bases outside the gene matches: 2. There are 12 residues in the CDR3. This CDR3 reads CASSDGQGDYTF. The CDR3 bases are TGTGCCAGCAGTGACGGACAGGGGGACTACACCTTC.

The V call is TRBV11-2, the J call TRBJ2-5, with D perhaps TRBD1 or TRBD2 (5 bases each). V was cut by 1 base and J by 5 bases, with 8 bases left in between. The CDR3 contains 13 residues. Looked up from germline, CDR1 is SGHAT and CDR2 is FQNNGV. Here the CDR3 DNA reads TGTGCCAGCAGCTTAGGAGGGGTGGAGACCCAGTACTTC. Residues: CASSLGGVETQYF.

This rearrangement joins TRBV11-2 to TRBJ1-5, with D unclear. The germline V gene has CDR1 SGHAT and CDR2 FQNNGV. The CDR3 runs to 14 residues. With 1 base removed from V and 11 bases from J, the gap between germline ends came to 15 bases. DNA for the CDR3: TGTGCCAGCAGCTTAGGCCGCGGCTCGCAGACCCAGCATTTT. It encodes CASSLGRGSQTQHF. Full variable domain (missing parts from reference TRBV11-2 and TRBJ1-5): EAGVAQSPRYKIIEKRQSVAFWCNPISGHATLYWYQQILGQGPKLLIQFQNNGVVDDSQLPKDRFSAERLKGVDSTLKIQPAKLEDSAVYLCASSLGRGSQTQHFGDGTRLSIL.

The chain uses TRBV7-9 and TRBJ2-7; D unclear. The V end was cut by 6 bases, the J end by 2 bases, with 11 bases between. This CDR3 contains 13 residues. The germline CDR1 and CDR2 sequences are SEHNR and FQNEAQ (reference sequence). CDR3 region: CASSPSTAYEQYF. The CDR3 nucleotides read TGTGCCAGCAGTCCTTCGACCGCCTACGAGCAGTACTTC.

The rearrangement uses TRBV6-1 and TRBJ2-5; TRBD1 agrees at 12 bases. CDR1 and CDR2 (germline): MNHNS, SASEGT. The ends lost 8 bases at V and 4 bases at J; junction bases unmatched: 8. The CDR3 covers 15 residues. DNA for the CDR3: TGTGCCAGCCCCCTAAGGGACAGGGGGCCAGAGACCCAGTACTTC. Translation: CASPLRDRGPETQYF.